Following are 17 T cell receptor beta chains from one sample sequenced in a study of T cell responses to AZD1222 COVID-19 vaccine. Produced via immunoSEQ multiplex PCR; TCRdb's table is partial and in-frame only. This table holds tens of thousands of clones, approximately 80% found once. Here the sequenced sample was peripheral blood, taken 28 days after the second AZD1222 dose. The receptors shown here come from an adult who received the AZD1222 COVID-19 vaccine.

This chain uses TRBV5-8 with TRBJ1-6; 7 bases are shared with TRBD1. V shed 4 bases, J shed 0 bases, and the junction held 4 bases outside the gene matches. The CDR3 has 16 residues. Germline CDR1 and CDR2: SGHTS and YDEGEE. This CDR3 reads CASSADRNSYNSPLHF. For the CDR3, the DNA is TGTGCCAGCAGCGCGGACAGGAACTCCTATAATTCACCCCTCCACTTT.

J is TRBJ1-2 and V is TRBV5-1; D is perhaps TRBD1 (5 bases). V was pared by 6 bases and J by 8 bases, with 14 bases between. The CDR3 totals 12 residues. Germline V gene lookup returns CDR1 SGHRS and CDR2 YFSETQ. The CDR3 spells CASKGSGAGYTF. CDR3 in DNA: TGCGCCAGCAAGGGGTCAGGTGCCGGCTACACCTTC. The full variable domain, in which reference TRBV5-1 and TRBJ1-2 provide the parts outside the CDR3, is KAGVTQTPRYLIKTRGQQVTLSCSPISGHRSVSWYQQTPGQGLQFLFEYFSETQRNKGNFPGRFSGRQFSNSRSEMNVSTLELGDSALYLCASKGSGAGYTFGSGTRLTVV.

The V call is TRBV7-9, the J call TRBJ2-5, with 11 bases matching TRBD2. Per the germline V gene, CDR1 is SEHNR and CDR2 is FQNEAQ (reference sequence). After removal of 5 bases from V and 4 bases from J, the junction contained 3 bases not matched to a gene. This CDR3 is built from 14 residues. CDR3 loop: CASSPGTSGETQYF. The DNA of the CDR3 is TGTGCCAGCAGCCCGGGGACTAGCGGAGAGACCCAGTACTTC.

The chain couples TRBV5-1 to TRBJ1-1, with 11 bases aligning to TRBD1. J was trimmed by 10 bases and V by 3 bases; bases with no gene match: 23. CDR1 is SGHRS and CDR2 is YFSETQ in the germline V gene. This CDR3 is 19 amino acids long. CDR3 in amino acids: CASSWGQGVMALKPRVAFF. The CDR3 DNA reads as TGCGCCAGCAGCTGGGGACAGGGGGTTATGGCGTTGAAACCAAGGGTAGCTTTCTTT.

Written as DNA, the CDR3 is TGTGCCAGCAGCCCGGTAGCGGGGGATAGTCAAGAGACCCAGTACTTC. Translation gives CASSPVAGDSQETQYF. The chain combines TRBV7-9 with TRBJ2-5, with TRBD2 matching over 9 bases. This CDR3 comprises 16 residues. The V segment lost 5 bases and the J segment 2 bases; nucleotides outside the gene matches: 9. Germline V gene sequence: CDR1 SEHNR, CDR2 FQNEAQ (reference sequence). The full variable domain, rest sourced from reference TRBV7-9 and TRBJ2-5, is DTGVSQNPRHKITKRGQNVTFRCDPISEHNRLYWYRQTLGQGPEFLTYFQNEAQLEKSRLLSDRFSAERPKGSFSTLEIQRTEQGDSAMYLCASSPVAGDSQETQYFGPGTRLLVL.

This chain joins TRBV10-3 and TRBJ2-5; D possibly uses TRBD1 or TRBD2 (5 bases each). V was shortened by 2 bases and J by 2 bases, with 9 bases between the two germline ends. The CDR3 runs to 14 residues. CDR1 is ENHRY, CDR2 SYGVKD, per germline. CDR3 region: CAISEAGRQETQYF. The CDR3 coding sequence is TGTGCCATCAGTGAGGCAGGGAGACAAGAGACCCAGTACTTC.

This chain links TRBV7-8 with TRBJ1-3, with TRBD1 matching over 9 bases. Trimming removed 5 bases from V and 4 bases from J; junction bases left unmatched: 6. The V gene's germline CDR1 is SGHVS and CDR2 FQNEAQ. This CDR3 region has 15 residues. DNA of the CDR3: TGTGCCAGCAGCCTCCCCGGGACAGGGGGAAACACCATATATTTT. Its protein is CASSLPGTGGNTIYF.

This clone was found a few times. CDR3: CASSQGGEQYF. The CDR3, as DNA: TGTGCCAGCAGCCAGGGGGGCGAGCAGTACTTC. The gene calls are TRBV27 and TRBJ2-7; tentatively, D is TRBD1 (7 bases). V gave up 6 bases and J gave up 6 bases, with 9 bases separating them. There are 11 residues in the CDR3. The germline V gene has CDR1 MNHEY and CDR2 SMNVEV (reference sequence).

This clone appeared a few times. The chain has TRBV7-8 and TRBJ2-7; the match to TRBD1 covers 9 bases. The germline V gene encodes CDR1 SGHVS and CDR2 FQNEAQ. Trimming at V came to 7 bases and at J to 2 bases, leaving 6 bases not matched to a gene. CDR3 length: 14 residues. The CDR3 reads CASTATGGTYEQYF. The DNA of the CDR3 is TGTGCCAGCACCGCGACAGGGGGGACCTACGAGCAGTACTTC.

CDR3 in amino acids: CASSKVPDSPLHF. The CDR3 DNA sequence: TGTGCCAGCAGCAAAGTTCCCGATTCACCCCTCCACTTT. V gene TRBV21-1 combines with J gene TRBJ1-6. TRBV21-1 is a pseudogene segment. The CDR3 runs 13 residues.

The chain joins TRBV5-8 to TRBJ1-1; D is unresolved. The CDR3 has 12 amino acids. Germline V gene data show CDR1 as SGHTS and CDR2 as YDEGEE. The V and J ends lost 0 bases and 4 bases respectively, with 4 bases between them. CDR3 residues: CASSLGLTEAFF. CDR3 DNA: TGTGCCAGCAGCTTGGGTCTCACTGAAGCTTTCTTT.

In its sample, this clone was seen a few times. CDR3 DNA: TGTGCCAGCAGCTTAGCCGGCCAATTAGAGACCCAGTACTTC. Translation: CASSLAGQLETQYF. This rearrangement joins TRBV7-9 to TRBJ2-5; D is unresolved. The V end was cut by 0 bases, the J end by 4 bases, with 9 bases between. The germline V gene has CDR1 SEHNR and CDR2 FQNEAQ (reference sequence). This CDR3 contains 14 residues.

The rearrangement links TRBV6-5 to TRBJ2-3; 11 bases map to TRBD1. The CDR3 length is 15 residues. Trimming took 5 bases from V and 3 from J; bases not matched to a gene: 4. CDR1 and CDR2 (germline): MNHEY, SVGAGI. Here the CDR3 reads CASSRDRGKTDTQYF. The CDR3, as DNA: TGTGCCAGCAGTAGGGACAGGGGGAAGACAGATACGCAGTATTTT.

The genes are TRBV5-1 and TRBJ1-1; TRBD1 matches at 7 bases. Germline CDR1 reads SGHRS; CDR2 reads YFSETQ. This CDR3 comprises 17 residues. The trim removed 4 bases at V and 5 bases at J, leaving 17 bases unmatched. The CDR3 region has the DNA TGCGCCAGCAGCCGGACCATACAGGGGCGGTCGTGGACTGAAGCTTTCTTT. Its translation is CASSRTIQGRSWTEAFF.

The chain uses TRBV19 and TRBJ1-6; D is ambiguous. Germline V gene sequence: CDR1 LNHDA, CDR2 SQIVND (reference sequence). V lost 10 bases to trimming and J lost 6 bases, with 16 bases between them. This CDR3 is 14 amino acids long. The CDR3 nucleotides read TGTGCCACTTCTAGTGCAGGCTCTAATTCACCCCTCCACTTT. Protein: CATSSAGSNSPLHF.

This chain connects TRBV11-2 to TRBJ2-7, with TRBD2 identical over 8 bases. Germline V lookup: CDR1 SGHAT, CDR2 FQNNGV. The CDR3 contains 17 residues. V dropped 0 bases and J dropped 3; count of bases not matched to a gene: 10. CDR3 coding DNA: TGTGCCAGCAGCTTAGATCAAAGCGCGGGGGGCCTCTACGAGCAGTACTTC. Translating gives CASSLDQSAGGLYEQYF.

This chain uses TRBV5-4 with TRBJ1-4; maybe TRBD1 (5 bases). The germline gives CDR1 SGHNT, CDR2 YYREEE (reference sequence). This CDR3 is 15 amino acids long. V was cut by 0 bases and J by 3 bases, with 9 bases left in between. This CDR3 is CASSLAQGANEKLFF. DNA of the CDR3: TGTGCCAGCAGCTTGGCCCAGGGCGCTAATGAAAAACTGTTTTTT.